These T cell receptor beta chains were read from a single sample in a study of blood T cell repertoires in COVID-19. Assay used: immunoSEQ multiplex PCR; TCRdb lists only in-frame clones, some missing. The data show about 460,000 clones, approximately 90% seen once. Material for sequencing was PBMCs or T cells enriched from blood (not recorded which). Source of these receptors: a woman aged 55-75 years who had recovered from COVID-19. Each CDR3 is given with its conserved first and last residue. D genes are given only for firm matches. Part of the rows lack a size; the others show once, few, many or a class for expanded clones.

D gene,V gene,clone size,J gene,CDR3 protein,CDR3 DNA
TRBD1,TRBV5-1,once,TRBJ2-2,CASSLRTGGDTGELFF,TGCGCCAGCAGTCTCCGGACAGGGGGCGACACCGGGGAGCTGTTTTTT
.,TRBV27,.,TRBJ2-1,CASRGGAYNEQFF,TGTGCCAGCAGAGGGGGGGCCTACAATGAGCAGTTCTTC
TRBD1,TRBV5-1,.,TRBJ1-5,CASSLSGTGNQPQHF,TGCGCCAGCAGCTTGAGTGGGACAGGGAATCAGCCCCAGCATTTT
TRBD2,TRBV6-5,.,TRBJ2-5,CASRTGLAGETQYF,TGTGCCAGCAGGACAGGACTAGCGGGGGAGACCCAGTACTTC
TRBD1,TRBV6-5,once,TRBJ1-5,CASSNRGGSSQPQHF,TGTGCCAGCAGTAACAGGGGAGGTTCGTCTCAGCCCCAGCATTTT
.,TRBV4-2,.,TRBJ1-2,CASSQTPTGPSIGYTF,TGTGCCAGCAGCCAGACCCCTACAGGGCCCTCTATTGGCTACACCTTC
TRBD1,TRBV18,.,TRBJ1-3,CASSPPLTGIGNTIYF,TGTGCCAGCTCACCCCCCCTGACAGGGATTGGAAACACCATATATTTT
.,TRBV12-3/TRBV12-4,.,TRBJ1-2,CASSLRLNYGYTF,TGTGCCAGCAGCCTCAGATTAAACTATGGCTACACCTTC
.,TRBV10-3,.,TRBJ1-1,CASQRNRETEAFF,TGTGCCTCCCAACGTAACAGGGAGACTGAAGCTTTCTTT
.,TRBV11-2,.,TRBJ2-1,CASTQRLLVTYNEQFF,TGTGCCAGCACCCAGAGGTTACTCGTTACCTACAATGAGCAGTTCTTC
TRBD1,TRBV7-8,.,TRBJ1-4,CASSRNFGTGHEKLFF,TGTGCCAGCAGCCGCAACTTCGGGACAGGGCATGAAAAACTGTTTTTT
.,TRBV12-5,.,TRBJ2-1,CASGLILSDEQFF,TGTGCTAGTGGTTTGATATTGTCCGATGAGCAGTTCTTC
.,TRBV6-1,.,TRBJ1-2,CASSEQLNYGYTF,TGTGCCAGCAGTGAACAGTTGAACTATGGCTACACCTTC
TRBD2,TRBV28,.,TRBJ2-3,CASSFLAGTTDTQYF,TGTGCCAGCAGTTTCTTAGCGGGGACCACAGATACGCAGTATTTT
TRBD2,TRBV28,.,TRBJ2-1,CASSSASGKGTKYNEQFF,TGTGCCAGCAGTTCGGCTAGCGGGAAGGGGACAAAATACAATGAGCAGTTCTTC
.,TRBV18,.,TRBJ1-2,CASSQQDDYGYTF,TGTGCCAGCTCTCAACAGGATGACTATGGCTACACCTTC
.,TRBV4-1,.,TRBJ1-6,CASSLLYSPLHF,TGCGCCAGCAGCCTCCTCTATTCACCCCTCCACTTT
.,TRBV3-1/TRBV3-2,.,TRBJ1-2,CASRGANYGYTF,TGTGCCAGCAGAGGGGCTAACTATGGCTACACCTTC
.,TRBV21-1,.,TRBJ2-1,CASSKADSSLTNEQFF,TGTGCCAGCAGCAAAGCGGACTCATCTTTGACGAATGAGCAGTTCTTC
TRBD1,TRBV6-5,.,TRBJ2-2,CASRGTGGVGELFF,TGTGCCAGCAGGGGGACAGGGGGCGTCGGGGAGCTGTTTTTT
TRBD1,TRBV5-1,.,TRBJ1-1,CASSLGQGRISEAFF,TGCGCCAGCAGCTTAGGACAGGGAAGGATTTCTGAAGCTTTCTTT
.,TRBV12-3/TRBV12-4,.,TRBJ2-2,CASSRTGELFF,TGTGCCAGCAGTCGGACCGGGGAGCTGTTTTTT
.,TRBV7-9,.,TRBJ2-2,CASSQVRDGELFF,TGTGCCAGCAGCCAGGTCAGGGACGGGGAGCTGTTTTTT
TRBD1,TRBV19,.,TRBJ1-1,CASMGGQALAEAFF,TGTGCCAGTATGGGAGGACAGGCACTCGCTGAAGCTTTCTTT
TRBD1,TRBV4-1,.,TRBJ2-1,CASSQTGTGENEQFF,TGCGCCAGCAGCCAAACTGGCACAGGGGAGAATGAGCAGTTCTTC
.,TRBV7-9,.,TRBJ2-2,CASSLSGSGELFF,TGTGCCAGCAGCTTAAGCGGGTCCGGGGAGCTGTTTTTT
.,TRBV19,.,TRBJ1-5,CASTWGVQPQHF,TGTGCCAGTACCTGGGGCGTCCAGCCCCAGCATTTT
TRBD2,TRBV5-4,.,TRBJ2-3,CASSSGAGSTDTQYF,TGTGCCAGCAGCTCCGGAGCGGGGAGCACAGATACGCAGTATTTT
.,TRBV2,few,TRBJ1-1,CASILRGTNTEAFF,TGTGCCAGCATCTTAAGGGGAACCAACACTGAAGCTTTCTTT
TRBD2,TRBV5-1,.,TRBJ2-1,CASSQGTGTRDYNEQFF,TGCGCCAGCAGCCAAGGAACCGGGACTAGGGACTACAATGAGCAGTTCTTC
.,TRBV4-1,.,TRBJ1-1,CASSQDIRGNTEAFF,TGCGCCAGCAGCCAAGATATCCGGGGGAACACTGAAGCTTTCTTT
.,TRBV9,many,TRBJ2-7,CASSTGLSGEQYF,TGTGCCAGCAGCACAGGGCTCTCGGGGGAGCAGTACTTC
.,TRBV3-1/TRBV3-2,.,TRBJ2-2,CASSQASGELFF,TGTGCCAGCAGCCAAGCGTCCGGGGAGCTGTTTTTT
.,TRBV4-1,.,TRBJ1-4,CASSQVMAAGPNEKLFF,TGCGCCAGCAGCCAAGTTATGGCGGCAGGGCCAAATGAAAAACTGTTTTTT
.,TRBV7-2,.,TRBJ2-1,CASSFTGENEQFF,TGTGCCAGCAGCTTCACGGGGGAAAATGAGCAGTTCTTC
.,TRBV19,.,TRBJ2-3,CASSPGSTDTQYF,TGTGCCAGTAGTCCGGGGTCCACAGATACGCAGTATTTT
.,TRBV7-7,.,TRBJ2-5,CASSLGQGLGETQYF,TGTGCCAGCAGCTTGGGGCAGGGGCTGGGGGAGACCCAGTACTTC
TRBD2,TRBV5-1,.,TRBJ2-7,CASSPLTGGDEQYF,TGCGCCAGCAGCCCACTGACGGGAGGGGACGAGCAGTACTTC
TRBD1,TRBV24-1,.,TRBJ2-7,CAIDRDSAYEQYF,TGTGCCATAGACCGGGACAGCGCCTACGAGCAGTACTTC
.,TRBV3-1/TRBV3-2,.,TRBJ1-2,CASSQVGLYGYTF,TGTGCCAGCAGCCAAGTAGGACTGTATGGCTACACCTTC
TRBD1,TRBV18,.,TRBJ1-1,CASSPLAGQVNTEAFF,TGTGCCAGCTCACCACTCGCTGGACAGGTGAACACTGAAGCTTTCTTT